This TCR beta chain derives from a study of T cell responses to AZD1222 COVID-19 vaccine. The CDR3 is 17 residues long. Deletions cut 6 bases from V and 5 bases from J, with 25 bases between. Per germline, CDR1 MRHNA and CDR2 SNTAGT. The assay was immunoSEQ multiplex PCR, and TCRdb's table has in-frame clones only and misses some. The sample holds tens of thousands of clones; under 95% are singletons and the top ten take approximately 6%. Notes on the study in general: Across the whole spike, CD4 TCRs peaked at regions 160-218 and 743-854.

Points on this clone: Its antigen is undetermined.

V is TRBV6-4 and J is TRBJ1-2; D ambiguous. Here the sequenced sample was peripheral blood, taken 28 days after the second dose of the MenACWY control vaccine. The TCR comes from an adult who received the MenACWY meningococcal vaccine as a control. The chain's CDR3 is CASSPSPSFNEAYGYTF. The CDR3 bases are TGTGCCAGCAGCCCCTCACCAAGTTTCAATGAGGCTTATGGCTACACCTTC.